This T cell receptor (beta chain) appears in the sequencing data of a study of shared clonotypes between healthy human individuals. The study, taken as a whole, reports: A reduction in generation probabilities was seen for non-shared clonotypes relative to those shared by all four donors.

Measured with immunoSEQ multiplex PCR; TCRdb has only the in-frame clones, and not every one. The data contain approximately 2.5 million clones, more than 80% of them singletons. With regard to this clone: Antigen specificity is unknown.

The sequence derives from a man between 18 and 35 years old in good health. The sequenced sample consisted of naive CD4+ T cells sorted from blood. Subset reported: CD45RA+ positively selected.

The CDR3 region has the DNA TGCGCCAGCAGCTTGGCCGGACGGCTCACAGATACGCAGTATTTT. This codes for CASSLAGRLTDTQYF. The V gene is TRBV5-1, the J gene TRBJ2-3; D uncertain. V lost 0 bases, J lost 2 bases, and 10 bases lay in between. The CDR3 runs 15 residues. The V gene's germline CDR1 is SGHRS and CDR2 YFSETQ.